This T cell receptor beta chain was identified in a study of CD8 T cells in ankylosing spondylitis. Whole-study findings and limits: What seemed typical of ankylosing spondylitis blood was a TCR beta motif built from several highly homologous variants.

Quantitative 5'-RACE was performed with molecular barcodes, and it yielded the TCR beta libraries. TCRdb processed the 5' RACE reads anew with MiXCR; each CDR3 protein has one entry. The sample holds a few hundred thousand distinct CDR3 sequences, 15% to 20% seen once. Points on this clonotype: Its antigen remains unidentified.

The CDR3 spans 13 residues. Trimming at V came to 8 bases and at J to 1 base, leaving 4 bases not matched to a gene. Germline CDR1 MNHEY, CDR2 SMNVEV (reference sequence). Sequencing used blood, either unsorted or a sorted T cell fraction (not recorded which). The J gene is TRBJ1-1, the V gene TRBV27; TRBD1 agrees at 7 bases. The source of this sequence is a male donor with ankylosing spondylitis. The CDR3 spells CASGWDRNTEAFF. The CDR3, as DNA: TGTGCCAGCGGTTGGGACAGGAACACTGAAGCTTTCTTT.